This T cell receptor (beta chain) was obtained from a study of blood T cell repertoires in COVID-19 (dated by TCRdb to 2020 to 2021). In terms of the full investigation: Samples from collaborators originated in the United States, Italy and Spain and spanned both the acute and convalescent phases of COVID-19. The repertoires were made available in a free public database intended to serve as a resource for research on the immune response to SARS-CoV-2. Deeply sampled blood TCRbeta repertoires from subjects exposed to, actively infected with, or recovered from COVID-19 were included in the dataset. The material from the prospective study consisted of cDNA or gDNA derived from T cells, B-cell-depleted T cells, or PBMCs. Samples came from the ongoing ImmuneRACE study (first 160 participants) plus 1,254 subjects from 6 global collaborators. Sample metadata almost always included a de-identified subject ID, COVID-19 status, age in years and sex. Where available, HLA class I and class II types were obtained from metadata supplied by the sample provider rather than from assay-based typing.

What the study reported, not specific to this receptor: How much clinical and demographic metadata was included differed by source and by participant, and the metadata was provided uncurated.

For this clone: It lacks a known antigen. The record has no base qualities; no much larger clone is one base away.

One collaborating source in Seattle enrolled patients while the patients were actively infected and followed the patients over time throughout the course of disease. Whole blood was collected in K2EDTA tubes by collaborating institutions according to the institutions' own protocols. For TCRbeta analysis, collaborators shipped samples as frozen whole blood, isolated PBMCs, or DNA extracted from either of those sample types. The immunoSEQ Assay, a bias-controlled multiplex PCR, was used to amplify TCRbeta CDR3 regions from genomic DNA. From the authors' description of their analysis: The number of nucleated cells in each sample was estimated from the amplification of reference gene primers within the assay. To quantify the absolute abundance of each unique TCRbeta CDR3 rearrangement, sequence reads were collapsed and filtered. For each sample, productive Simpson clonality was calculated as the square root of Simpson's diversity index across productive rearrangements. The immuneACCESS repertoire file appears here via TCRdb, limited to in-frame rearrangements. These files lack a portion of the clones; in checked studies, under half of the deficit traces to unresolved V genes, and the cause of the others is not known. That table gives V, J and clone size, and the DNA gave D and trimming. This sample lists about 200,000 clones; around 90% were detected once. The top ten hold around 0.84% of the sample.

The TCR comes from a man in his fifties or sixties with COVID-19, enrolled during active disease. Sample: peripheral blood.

CDR3 loop: CASSLLFGNTIYF. The DNA is as follows: TGTGCCAGCAGTCTACTATTTGGAAACACCATATATTTT. The sequence is built from TRBV12-3 or TRBV12-4 and TRBJ1-3; the D gene assignment is ambiguous. From cysteine to phenylalanine, the CDR3 is 13 amino acids long. The only DNA kept is the CDR3, 39 bases in frame from the first base. V lost 5 bases and J lost 3 bases; the stretch between them is 8 bases long.